This T cell receptor (beta chain) was recovered during a study of cytomegalovirus exposure and HLA in healthy donors (dated by TCRdb to about 2017). Regarding the study in general: In an earlier analysis of some 610 of the donors, around 290 Gb of sequence data and approximately 100 million unique TCR beta sequences from roughly 180 million T cells were reported. On average, about 240,000 unique TCR beta nucleotide sequences were sequenced per donor among a few hundred genotyped donors of the cohort, with roughly 20% of those sequences being non-productive. HLA typing included class I and class II loci at four-digit resolution. The study aimed to test whether cataloging public T cell receptors could reveal signatures of past pathogen exposure. Besides the first cohort of roughly 700 subjects, a separate validation cohort made up of 90 to 150 different subjects was used. A handful of DR-DQ haplotypes were handled as single units for association and clustering because linkage in the cohort was strong. Using immunosequencing, the study profiled T cell repertoires from approximately 700 subjects and related those repertoires to cytomegalovirus serostatus. Alongside the repertoire data, information on donor age, sex, ethnicity and CMV serostatus was compiled. A later analysis re-analyzed previously published TCR beta repertoires from hundreds of donors and added high-resolution HLA genotyping to study TCR occurrence patterns. To predict cytomegalovirus infection status, the study brought together high-throughput TCR immunosequencing, statistical association of individual TCRs with disease status, and machine learning. The later analysis used no new phenotypic data to find candidate immune exposures, relying instead on TCR beta sequences and their occurrence across donors. An early release that covered about 600 HLA-typed donors contained around 330 gigabases of sequencing data and around 80 million unique TCR sequences. The number of donors typed differed by locus, with about 629-640 for A, B, C, DRB1 and DQB1, around 560 for DQA1, 600 to 610 for DPA1, and roughly 450 for DPB1. The genetic ancestry cluster associated with self-reported Caucasian donors included about 84% of the 398 genotyped donors. In a later genetic analysis, genome-wide SNP genotypes for about three fifths of the roughly 670 donors were used, and that subset was treated as a discovery cohort. An earlier analysis of fewer than 750 of the donors used high-throughput TCR beta sequencing to judge whether each TCR beta V gene segment behaved as functional or pseudogenic. Every repertoire in the discovery cohort had been generated on one and the same sequencing platform.

In its sample, this clone was seen a few times. It has no known antigen specificity. No per-base quality is available; no much larger clone lies one base away. The germline V gene (reference sequence) gives CDR1 as LNHDA and CDR2 as SQIVND. The CDR3 starts with the cysteine, ends with the phenylalanine, and has 14 residues. Just CDR3 DNA is preserved here, 42 bases in frame from base 1. The germline V and J ends show losses of 3 bases and 4 bases respectively, and no gene match explains 3 bases of the junction. The cohort consisted of hundreds of healthy bone marrow donors. Cohort members were all nominally healthy when sampled, although unrecorded immune exposures were likely present. The donor was CMV seronegative and was included in the group of about 350 seronegative cohort members. Each donor provided a peripheral blood sample, and peripheral blood mononuclear cells were used for TCR beta sequencing. Genomic DNA extraction from the blood cell samples was performed with the Qiagen DNeasy Blood Extraction Kit.

Study-wide conclusions, independent of this receptor: The authors suggested that the approach could potentially be extended to other disease states and immunological phenotypes. Three of the identified cytomegalovirus-associated TCR beta chains were confirmed in vitro to be specific for cytomegalovirus antigens. For the cohort, immune exposure information was limited to CMV serostatus. In a later analysis, most CMV-associated TCR beta chains were found to appear HLA-restricted, with HLA associations seemingly driven largely by CMV exposure. The earlier analysis of about 600 of the donors excluded some 16 rarely observed V segments, including chromosome 9 orphons, because counts were too low. Across donors, most TCR sequences were observed very rarely, whereas some public TCRs were present in many individuals. Roughly uniform sequencing depth across donors was assumed in presence/absence analyses, although this assumption may not hold. A later analysis found that TCR association rates varied across HLA loci, with DRB1 alleles showing the most associated TCRs and HLA-C alleles the fewest. Broadly in line with IMGT annotations, most TCR beta V segments showed up in productive rearrangements about 90% or about 30% of the time in an earlier analysis of a few hundred of the donors. In the study, 150 to 200 TCR beta chains were listed as associated with cytomegalovirus. Because the 87-base-pair reads could not distinguish some IMGT-functional V segments, including TRBV6-2 and TRBV6-3, those segments were excluded. A later genetic analysis reported fewer N-insertions in productive TCRs among donors in an Asian-associated ancestry cluster than the roughly 700-donor mean. Strong co-occurrence of HLA alleles, especially DR and DQ, made assigning TCR associations to individual alleles difficult. In a later analysis, several top co-occurrence clusters were reported to appear linked to parvovirus B19, influenza, CMV and Epstein-Barr virus. Specific HLA alleles were associated with 16,951 TCR beta sequences at a false discovery rate of 0.05 in a later analysis. Because some donors lacked HLA typing at each locus, the association tests relied only on the typed subset. The cohort was sequenced for TCR beta chains only, and without alpha or paired-chain data the features that could be detected were limited. A group of highly shared sequence variants was considered likely to be a technical artifact of the sequencing pipeline. A further reported finding was that TCR beta sequences accurately predicted the HLA-A and HLA-B alleles for most subjects in the first cohort. Correlated functional status among segregating V segments might reflect linkage disequilibrium, but an unknown experimental factor could not be ruled out. Cytomegalovirus status was reported to be diagnosed by the classifier with high specificity and sensitivity in both the original and validation cohorts. In a later analysis, HLA-associated TCR beta chains were found to be more clonally expanded and to have lower generation probabilities than equally common non-associated chains. V-gene and J-gene trimming of TCR beta chains was associated with a missense DCLRE1C variant in a later genetic analysis, and the association was replicated in an independent cohort.

Receptor libraries were prepared by the immunoSEQ multiplex PCR assay. The multiplex PCR relied on a mix of 60 forward primers for TCR Vbeta segments and 13 reverse primers for TCR Jbeta segments. The CDR3 region of rearranged TCR beta genes was amplified from genomic DNA by a multiplex PCR assay. The amplified TCR beta libraries were sequenced on the Illumina HiSeq System as 87-base-pair reads. Regarding the original processing steps: Across the 600 to 700 repertoires, a later analysis counted 80 million or so unique TCR beta chains, roughly 11 million of which were shared by at least two donors. To remove PCR and sequencing errors, raw reads were error-corrected and collapsed into unique sequences using a nearest-neighbor algorithm that merged closely related sequences. Alignment of CDR3 sequences to IMGT reference sequences was used to assign V, D and J gene segments. For a sequence to be retained, a match of at least six nucleotides to both a V gene segment and a J gene segment was required. Rearrangements were classified as productive when the CDR3 lacked stop codons and remained in frame with V and J, and all other rearrangements were classified as non-productive. CDR3 was defined by IMGT convention, running from the second conserved V-encoded cysteine to the conserved J-encoded phenylalanine. Sequences without an unambiguous match to a single V gene segment were excluded from the earlier analysis of over 500 of the donors. In an earlier analysis of 450 to 700 of the donors, V segments were called functional above 56.7% productive rearrangements and were called segregating when the between-donor standard deviation exceeded 5%. A statistical classification framework was built to diagnose cytomegalovirus status from the catalog of TCR beta chain sequences. V and J gene assignment, in a later analysis, came from comparing TCR nucleotide sequences with IMGT/GENE-DB human TR gene sequences. A later analysis assigned CDR3 sequences and most-parsimonious VDJ recombination scenarios with the TCRdist pipeline. A later analysis defined each TCR beta chain by its CDR3 amino acid sequence plus V-gene family, and excluded reads lacking a unique V-gene family. A later analysis removed 500 to 650 highly shared, low-generation-probability nucleotide sequences to deal with suspected cross-contamination and a sequencing artifact. A later analysis calculated a clonal expansion index for each public chain from normalized within-repertoire ranks of inferred template counts. A later analysis computed generation probabilities with a VDJ recombination model fitted to out-of-frame rearrangements, and checked the results against IGoR. In a later analysis, hypergeometric tests were used to score TCR-TCR, TCR-HLA and TCR-CMV co-occurrence, with a repertoire-size bias correction applied to TCR pairs. In a later analysis, false discovery rates were estimated by permuting HLA or CMV assignments 20 times. In a later analysis, co-occurring TCRs were grouped with DBSCAN, and TCRdist sequence similarity was added when clustering was performed within HLA-allele-positive subsets. Repertoires with fewer than 30,000 or more than 120,000 public chains were left out of co-occurrence clustering, as were a handful of repertoires with anomalous nucleotide sharing. TCRdb mirrors the immuneACCESS table, restricted to in-frame sequences. Some clones are absent from its copies; in checked studies, under half trace to an unresolved V gene, and the reason for the others is unknown. The V and J calls and clone size are taken from that table; D and trimming were inferred from the DNA. The sample contains 110,000 to 150,000 clones, 73% of them found a single time. The ten largest clones add up to about 1.2% of the sample.

The sequence joins TRBV19 to TRBJ1-1; TRBD1 matches 9 bases in the middle. The sequence derives from a woman aged 35 to 49 in good health and CMV-seronegative. Sequencing input: PBMCs. The bases read TGTGCCAGTAGTATCGGACAGGGGACCACTGAAGCTTTCTTT. This gives the protein CASSIGQGTTEAFF.